This TCR beta chain was identified during a study of T cell responses to AZD1222 COVID-19 vaccine. V trimming: 4 bases; J trimming: 4 bases; junction bases outside the gene matches: 7. Germline V gene lookup returns CDR1 LGHDT and CDR2 YNNKEL (reference sequence). This CDR3 has 15 amino acids. TCRdb's table, derived via immunoSEQ multiplex PCR, lists solely in-frame clones and lacks some. This table holds fewer than 250,000 clones, 85% to 95% found once. This rearrangement joins TRBV3-1 (or the pseudogene TRBV3-2) to TRBJ1-5, with 7 nucleotides matching TRBD1. The source was peripheral blood, collected on day 0 of AZD1222 vaccination. The sequence derives from an adult in good health. The CDR3 nucleotides are TGTGCCAGCAGCCTGACAGGGACCCTTAATCAGCCCCAGCATTTT. It is translated as CASSLTGTLNQPQHF.